This paragraph covers one T cell receptor beta chain sequence. As yet, its antigen is unknown. The data belong to a study of cytomegalovirus exposure and HLA in healthy donors. Study-level findings and limits: An analysis that was carried out later associated some 17,000 TCR beta sequences with HLA alleles at 0.05 false discovery rate. Researchers reported in a later analysis that a missense DCLRE1C variant was tied to TCR beta V- and J-gene trimming. It was in a later analysis that TCR association rates were seen to vary by HLA locus, highest for DRB1 and lowest for HLA-C. Per a prior analysis, the majority of TCR beta V segments were productive roughly 87% or roughly 30% of the time.

V was pared by 4 bases and J by 6 bases, with 2 bases of the junction left unmatched. Germline CDR1 and CDR2: SEHNR and FQNEAQ (reference sequence). The CDR3 is 13 amino acids. PCR used 60 Vbeta primers and 13 Jbeta primers. The protocol was immunoSEQ multiplex PCR, while the TCRdb copy is restricted to in-frame clones and leaves out a portion. The data contain around 110,000 clones, approximately 80% of them seen just once; the ten biggest clones take up 4.2%. The chain joins TRBV7-9 to TRBJ2-7, with TRBD2 matching 11 bases. This clonotype was sampled from a male donor in good health and CMV-seronegative. Sequencing was carried out using PBMCs. The CDR3, as DNA: TGTGCCAGCAGCTCCGGACTAGCGGGCGAGCAGTACTTC. It codes for CASSSGLAGEQYF.